The table lists the clone carrying this T cell receptor beta chain with a few counts. Its antigen is unknown. The Oncomine TCR Beta short-read assay was what sequenced the DNA obtained from cultured CD4+ T cells. Using its own MiXCR run on the PCR reads, TCRdb lists one record per CDR3 protein. Of about 19,000 distinct CDR3 sequences listed, around a third are singletons. Stated treatment: roughly 10-day PBMC culture with coronavirus spike peptide pools or control peptides (ViraFEST assay). Cells were cultured for 10 to 11 days, and then CD4+ T cells were isolated by negative selection. These data come from a study of vaccination and CD4 T cells after COVID-19. V lost 2 bases to trimming and J lost 4 bases, with 10 bases between them. The CDR3 loop spans 15 amino acids. CDR1 is SGHTS, CDR2 YDEGEE, per germline. Regarding the study as a whole: Reactive clone data from convalescent patients indicated a median of approximately 90% appearing only post-vaccination.

This receptor was taken from a human donor with COVID-19. What was sequenced was cultured CD4+ T cells from blood. The chain joins TRBV5-8 to TRBJ1-6, with D unclear. The CDR3 coding sequence is TGTGCCAGCAGCTTAGACCAGACTTATAATTCACCCCTCCACTTT. Translated, it gives CASSLDQTYNSPLHF.